This T cell receptor beta chain emerged from a study of T cells expressing NK-cell markers. TCRdb re-called the 5' RACE reads, yielding one record per CDR3 amino acid sequence without DNA. In total, the table holds about 550,000 distinct CDR3 sequences. The CDR3 runs 12 residues. CDR1 is KGHDR and CDR2 is SFDVKD in the germline V gene. This clonotype was sampled from a man aged 18 to 29 in good health. The chain is built from TRBV24-1 and TRBJ1-1; TCRdb names TRBD1, which stays unverified in the absence of DNA. Material for sequencing was blood T cells: a sorted CD56 or NKG2C T cell subset, CD4+ or CD8+ T cells, or bulk PBMC T cells (not recorded which). The CDR3 loop is CATIEGDTEAFF.